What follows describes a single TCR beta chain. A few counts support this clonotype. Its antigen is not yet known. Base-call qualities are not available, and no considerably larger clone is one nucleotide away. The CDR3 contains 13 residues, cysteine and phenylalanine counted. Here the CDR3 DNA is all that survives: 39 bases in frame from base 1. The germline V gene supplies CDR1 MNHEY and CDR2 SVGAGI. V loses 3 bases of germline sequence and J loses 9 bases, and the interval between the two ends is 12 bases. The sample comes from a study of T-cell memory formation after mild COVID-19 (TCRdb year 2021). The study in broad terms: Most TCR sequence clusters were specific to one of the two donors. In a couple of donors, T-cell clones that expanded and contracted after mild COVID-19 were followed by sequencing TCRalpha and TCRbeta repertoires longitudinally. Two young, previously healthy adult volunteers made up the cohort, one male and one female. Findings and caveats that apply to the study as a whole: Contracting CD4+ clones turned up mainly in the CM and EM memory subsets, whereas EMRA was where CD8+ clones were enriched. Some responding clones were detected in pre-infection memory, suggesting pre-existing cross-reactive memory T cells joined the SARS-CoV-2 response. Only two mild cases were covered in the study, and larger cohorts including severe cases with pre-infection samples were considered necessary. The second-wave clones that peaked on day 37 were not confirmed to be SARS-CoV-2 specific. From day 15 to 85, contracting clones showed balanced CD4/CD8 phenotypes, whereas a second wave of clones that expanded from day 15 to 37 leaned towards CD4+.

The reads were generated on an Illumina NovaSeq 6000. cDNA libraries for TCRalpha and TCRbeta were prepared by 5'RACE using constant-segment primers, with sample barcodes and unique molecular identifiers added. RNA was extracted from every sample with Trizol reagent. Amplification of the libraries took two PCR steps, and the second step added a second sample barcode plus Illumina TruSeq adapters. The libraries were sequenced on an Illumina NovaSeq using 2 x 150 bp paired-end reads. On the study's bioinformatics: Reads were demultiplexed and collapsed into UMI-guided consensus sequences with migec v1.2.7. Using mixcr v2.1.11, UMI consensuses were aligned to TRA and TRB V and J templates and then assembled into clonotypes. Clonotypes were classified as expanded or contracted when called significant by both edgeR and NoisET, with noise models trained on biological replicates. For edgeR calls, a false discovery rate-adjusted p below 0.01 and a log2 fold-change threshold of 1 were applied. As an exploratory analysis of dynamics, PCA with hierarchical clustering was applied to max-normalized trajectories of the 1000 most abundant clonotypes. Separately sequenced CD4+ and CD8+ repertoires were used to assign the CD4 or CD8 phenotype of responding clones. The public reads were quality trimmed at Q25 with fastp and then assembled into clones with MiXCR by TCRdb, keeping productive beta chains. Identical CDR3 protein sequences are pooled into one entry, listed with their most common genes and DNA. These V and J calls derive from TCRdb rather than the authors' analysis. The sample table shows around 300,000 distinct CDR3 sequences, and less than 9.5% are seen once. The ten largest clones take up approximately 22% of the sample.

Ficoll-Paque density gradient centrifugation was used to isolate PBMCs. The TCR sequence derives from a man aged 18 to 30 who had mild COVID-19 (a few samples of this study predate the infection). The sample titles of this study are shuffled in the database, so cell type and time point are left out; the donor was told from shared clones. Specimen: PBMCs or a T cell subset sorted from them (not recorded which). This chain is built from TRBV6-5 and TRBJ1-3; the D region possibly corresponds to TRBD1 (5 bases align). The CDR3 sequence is CASSYYERGTIYF. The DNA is TGTGCCAGCAGTTATTATGAGAGGGGCACCATATATTTT.